The T cell receptor beta chain under discussion was sequenced for a study of shared clonotypes between healthy human individuals. Notes on the study in general: What naive subsets generally showed was a larger estimated richness than memory subsets showed.

Healthy adults negative for HIV, lacking recent acute infections or vaccinations, served as donors. On this clone itself: What it binds is unknown.

A deep-level run was used for the assay. Genomic DNA belonging to each subset was distributed in equal measure over several immunoSEQ plates. The data were produced by immunoSEQ multiplex PCR, yet TCRdb's version contains in-frame clones alone and is incomplete. The data show approximately 2.5 million clones, approximately 93% seen once. Trimming stripped 1 base from V and 4 bases from J, with 12 bases between. Germline lookup yields CDR1 SEHNR and CDR2 FQNEAQ (reference sequence). This CDR3 has 15 amino acids. This receptor was obtained from a man younger than 30 in good health. Some clones in this sample may be carry-over from other donors' samples. The chain recombines TRBV7-9 with TRBJ2-3; TRBD1 or TRBD2 may be the D gene (5 bases each). Sequencing was carried out using naive CD4+ T cells from PBMCs. Subset meaning: CD45RA+ positively selected. CDR3 in amino acids: CASSLERGVADTQYF. The DNA of the CDR3 is TGTGCCAGCAGCTTAGAGAGAGGGGTTGCAGATACGCAGTATTTT.